This T cell receptor (beta chain) was captured in a study of blood T cell repertoires in COVID-19. Study as a whole: Italy, Spain and the United States were the sources of the convalescent and acute COVID-19 samples.

In the study's own analysis: Scientists estimated how many nucleated cells there were by amplifying reference gene primers. Data came from immunoSEQ multiplex PCR; TCRdb stores just in-frame clones and leaves some out. For V, J and clone size, that table is used; D and trimming come from the DNA. The sample contains around 150,000 clones, roughly four fifths of which appear only once. The CDR3 spans 16 residues. Trimming removed 4 bases from V and 4 bases from J; junction bases left unmatched: 10. The germline V gene encodes CDR1 SGHRS and CDR2 YFSETQ. The chain links TRBV5-1 to TRBJ2-1; 8 bases align to TRBD2. The material sequenced was peripheral blood. This clonotype was obtained from an elderly woman with acute or convalescent COVID-19. This chain's CDR3 is CASSPQPGGDYNEQFF. CDR3 bases: TGCGCCAGCAGCCCCCAACCGGGGGGGGATTACAATGAGCAGTTCTTC.